The clone carrying this TCR beta chain came up a few times. RNA transcripts provided the source from which TCR beta CDR3 regions were amplified. Initially, a first-round RT-PCR of the TCR CDR3 employed the HTBI primer set. TCRdb used MiXCR to reprocess the multiplex PCR reads, holding one entry per CDR3 protein. The sample consists of 450,000 to 700,000 distinct CDR3 sequences, around 45% of them appearing once. These data are taken from a study of T cells in Graves' hyperthyroidism and ophthalmopathy. V gave up 3 bases and J gave up 1 base, with 10 bases separating them. The CDR3 totals 14 residues. Germline V gene lookup returns CDR1 MDHEN and CDR2 SYDVKM.

This TCR was recovered from an adult woman with Graves' disease, either hyperthyroidism or ophthalmopathy (not recorded which). The chain recombines TRBV28 with TRBJ2-7, with D unresolved. The specimen was peripheral blood or thyroid tissue (not recorded which). The CDR3 sequence is CASSFAEASYEQYF. CDR3 DNA sequence: TGTGCCAGCAGTTTCGCTGAAGCGTCCTACGAGCAGTACTTC.